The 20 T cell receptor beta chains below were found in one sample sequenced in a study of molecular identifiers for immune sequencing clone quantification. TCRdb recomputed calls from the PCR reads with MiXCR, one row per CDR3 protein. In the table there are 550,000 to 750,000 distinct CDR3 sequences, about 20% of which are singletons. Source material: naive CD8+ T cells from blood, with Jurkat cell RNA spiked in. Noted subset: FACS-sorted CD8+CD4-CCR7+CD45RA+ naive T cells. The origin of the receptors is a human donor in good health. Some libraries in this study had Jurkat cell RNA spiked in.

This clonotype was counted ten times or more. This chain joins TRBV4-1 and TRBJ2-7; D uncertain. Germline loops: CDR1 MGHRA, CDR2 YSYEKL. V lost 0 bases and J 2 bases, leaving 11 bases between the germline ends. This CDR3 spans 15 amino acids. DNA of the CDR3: TGCGCCAGCAGCCAAGATAACCACATCACCTACGAGCAGTACTTC. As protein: CASSQDNHITYEQYF.

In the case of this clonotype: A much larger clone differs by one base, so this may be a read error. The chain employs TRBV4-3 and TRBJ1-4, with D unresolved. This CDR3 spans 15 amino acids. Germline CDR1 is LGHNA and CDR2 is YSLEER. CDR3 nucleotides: TGCGCCAGCAGCCCTACAGAGTCAACTAATGAAAAACTGGTTTTT. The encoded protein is CASSPTESTNEKLVF.

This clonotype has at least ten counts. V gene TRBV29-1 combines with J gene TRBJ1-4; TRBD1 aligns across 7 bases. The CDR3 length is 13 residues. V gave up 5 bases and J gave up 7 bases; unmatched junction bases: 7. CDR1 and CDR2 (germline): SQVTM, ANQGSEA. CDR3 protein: CSVFVQGSEKLFF. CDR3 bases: TGCAGCGTTTTCGTACAGGGGAGTGAAAAACTGTTTTTT.

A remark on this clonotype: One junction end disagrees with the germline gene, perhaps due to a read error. For the CDR3, the DNA is TGTGCCAGCAGTTTAGAGTCTAGCGGGAGGGTTTACGGGCAGTACTTC. As protein: CASSLESSGRVYGQYF. This chain links TRBV12-3 or TRBV12-4 with TRBJ2-7, with 12 bases that match TRBD2. The CDR3 sequence is 16 residues long.

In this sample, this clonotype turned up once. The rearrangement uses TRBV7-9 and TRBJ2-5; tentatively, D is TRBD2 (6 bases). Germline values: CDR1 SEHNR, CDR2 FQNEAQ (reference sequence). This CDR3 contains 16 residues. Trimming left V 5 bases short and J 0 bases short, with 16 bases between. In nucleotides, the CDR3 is TGTGCCAGCAGCCCCCGTTTGGGGGGAAACCAAGAGACCCAGTACTTC. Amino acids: CASSPRLGGNQETQYF.

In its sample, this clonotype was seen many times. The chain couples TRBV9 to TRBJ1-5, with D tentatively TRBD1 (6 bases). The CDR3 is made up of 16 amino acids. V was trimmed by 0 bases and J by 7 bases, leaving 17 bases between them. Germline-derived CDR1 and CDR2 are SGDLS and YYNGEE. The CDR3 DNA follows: TGTGCCAGCAGCGTAGGGGGTGACAGTGGGGGCCAGCCCCAGCATTTT. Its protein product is CASSVGGDSGGQPQHF.

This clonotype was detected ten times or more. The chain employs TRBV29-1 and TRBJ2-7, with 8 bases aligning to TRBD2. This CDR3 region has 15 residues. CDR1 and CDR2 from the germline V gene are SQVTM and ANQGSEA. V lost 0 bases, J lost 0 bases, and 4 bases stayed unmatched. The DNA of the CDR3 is TGCAGCGTTGAAGATCGGGGGACTAGCTCCTACGAGCAGTACTTC. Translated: CSVEDRGTSSYEQYF.

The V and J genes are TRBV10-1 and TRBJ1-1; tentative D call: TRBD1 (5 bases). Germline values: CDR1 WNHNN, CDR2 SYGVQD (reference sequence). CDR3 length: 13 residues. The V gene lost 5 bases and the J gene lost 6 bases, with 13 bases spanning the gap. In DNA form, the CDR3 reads TGCGCCAGCAGTCAGGGACTGGGCTCTGAAGCTTTCTTT. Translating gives CASSQGLGSEAFF.

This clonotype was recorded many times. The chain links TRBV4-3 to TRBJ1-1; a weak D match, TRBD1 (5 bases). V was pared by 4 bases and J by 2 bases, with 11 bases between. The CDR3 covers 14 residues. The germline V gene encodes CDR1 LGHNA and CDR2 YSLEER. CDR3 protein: CASSLQTENTEAFF. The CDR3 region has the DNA TGCGCCAGCAGCCTACAGACAGAAAACACTGAAGCTTTCTTT.

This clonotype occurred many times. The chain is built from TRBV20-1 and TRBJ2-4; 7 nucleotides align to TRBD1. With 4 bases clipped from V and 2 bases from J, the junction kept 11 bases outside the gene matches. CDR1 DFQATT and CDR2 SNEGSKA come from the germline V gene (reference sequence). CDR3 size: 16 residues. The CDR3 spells CSAIDREYESKNIQYF. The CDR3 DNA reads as TGCAGTGCTATAGACAGGGAGTATGAGTCCAAAAACATTCAGTACTTC.

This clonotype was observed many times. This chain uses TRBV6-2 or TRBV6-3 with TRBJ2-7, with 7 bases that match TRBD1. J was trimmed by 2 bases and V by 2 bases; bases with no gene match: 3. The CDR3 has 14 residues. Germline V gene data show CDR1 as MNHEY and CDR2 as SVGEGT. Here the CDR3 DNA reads TGTGCCAGCAGTTACCCGGGACAGACCTACGAGCAGTACTTC. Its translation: CASSYPGQTYEQYF.

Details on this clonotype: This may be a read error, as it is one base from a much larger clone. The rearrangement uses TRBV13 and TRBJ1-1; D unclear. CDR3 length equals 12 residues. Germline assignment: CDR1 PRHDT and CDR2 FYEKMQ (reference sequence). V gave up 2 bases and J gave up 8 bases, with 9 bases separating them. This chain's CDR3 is CASSLTSLEAFF. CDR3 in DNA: TGTGCCAGCAGCTTAACCTCCTTGGAAGCTTTCTTT.

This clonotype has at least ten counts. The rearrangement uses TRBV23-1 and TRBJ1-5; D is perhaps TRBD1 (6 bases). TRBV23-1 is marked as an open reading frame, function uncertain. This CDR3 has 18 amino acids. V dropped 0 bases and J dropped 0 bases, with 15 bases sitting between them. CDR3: CASSQSNRALYSNQPQHF. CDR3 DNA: TGCGCCAGCAGTCAATCGAACAGGGCGCTATATAGCAATCAGCCCCAGCATTTT.

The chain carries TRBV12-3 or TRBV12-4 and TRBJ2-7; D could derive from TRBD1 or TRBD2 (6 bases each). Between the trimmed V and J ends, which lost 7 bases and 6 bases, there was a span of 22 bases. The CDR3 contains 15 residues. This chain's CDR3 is CASTLRGAGLCEQYF. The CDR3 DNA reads TGTGCCAGCACCCTAAGGGGGGCAGGGTTGTGCGAGCAGTACTTC.

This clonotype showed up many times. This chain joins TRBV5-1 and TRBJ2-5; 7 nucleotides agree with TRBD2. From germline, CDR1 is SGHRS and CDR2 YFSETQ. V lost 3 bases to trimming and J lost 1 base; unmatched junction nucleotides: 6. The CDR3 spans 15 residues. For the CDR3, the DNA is TGCGCCAGCAGCTCCGGCGGGGGAGGCCAAGAGACCCAGTACTTC. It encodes CASSSGGGGQETQYF.

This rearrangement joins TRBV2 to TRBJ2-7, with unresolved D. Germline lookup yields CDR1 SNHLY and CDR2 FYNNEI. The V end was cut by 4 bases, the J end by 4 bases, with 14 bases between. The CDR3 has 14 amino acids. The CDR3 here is CASSVEARAYEQYF. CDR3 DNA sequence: TGTGCCAGCAGTGTCGAAGCGCGCGCTTACGAGCAGTACTTC. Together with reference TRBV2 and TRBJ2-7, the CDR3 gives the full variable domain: EPEVTQTPSHQVTQMGQEVILRCVPISNHLYFYWYRQILGQKVEFLVSFYNNEISEKSEIFDDQFSVERPDGSNFTLKIRSTKLEDSAMYFCASSVEARAYEQYFGPGTRLTVT.

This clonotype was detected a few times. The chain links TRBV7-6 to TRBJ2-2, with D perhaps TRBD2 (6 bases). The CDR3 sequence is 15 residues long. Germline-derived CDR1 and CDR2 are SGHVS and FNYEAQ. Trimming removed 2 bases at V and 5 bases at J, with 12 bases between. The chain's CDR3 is CASSLPPGGTGELFF. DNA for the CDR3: TGTGCCAGCAGCTTACCGCCCGGGGGAACCGGGGAGCTGTTTTTT.

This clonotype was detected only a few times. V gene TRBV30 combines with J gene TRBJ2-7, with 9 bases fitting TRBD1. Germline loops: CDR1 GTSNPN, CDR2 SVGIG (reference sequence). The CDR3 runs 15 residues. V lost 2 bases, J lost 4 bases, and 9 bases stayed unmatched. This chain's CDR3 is CAWSPLGQGSYEQYF. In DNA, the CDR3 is TGTGCCTGGAGTCCTCTGGGACAGGGTTCTTACGAGCAGTACTTC.

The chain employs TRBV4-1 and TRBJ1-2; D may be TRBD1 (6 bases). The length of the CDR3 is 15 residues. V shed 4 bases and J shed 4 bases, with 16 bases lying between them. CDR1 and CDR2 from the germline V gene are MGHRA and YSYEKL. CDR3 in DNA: TGCGCCAGCAGCCGAGTGGCAGGGGATCGCTATGGCTACACCTTC. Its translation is CASSRVAGDRYGYTF.

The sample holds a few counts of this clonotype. CDR3 DNA: TGTGCCTGGAGTCTCTGGGCAGGGACGGGGTACACCGGGGAGCTGTTTTTT. Protein sequence: CAWSLWAGTGYTGELFF. The genes are TRBV30 and TRBJ2-2; D is perhaps TRBD1 or TRBD2 (5 bases each). The CDR3 is 17 amino acids. The V gene lost 2 bases and the J gene lost 3 bases, with 19 bases spanning the gap. The V gene's germline CDR1 is GTSNPN and CDR2 SVGIG (reference sequence).